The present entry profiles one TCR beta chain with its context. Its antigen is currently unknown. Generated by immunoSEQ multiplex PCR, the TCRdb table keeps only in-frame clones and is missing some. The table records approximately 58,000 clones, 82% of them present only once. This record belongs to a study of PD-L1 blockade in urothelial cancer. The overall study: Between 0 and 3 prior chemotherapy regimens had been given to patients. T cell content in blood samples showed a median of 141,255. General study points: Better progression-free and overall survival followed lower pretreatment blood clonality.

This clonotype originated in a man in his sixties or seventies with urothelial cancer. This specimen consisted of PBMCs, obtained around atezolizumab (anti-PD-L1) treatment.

CDR3 bases: TGCGCCAGCAGCTTGCCGGGTAACTCCTACGAGCAGTACTTC. The encoded protein is CASSLPGNSYEQYF. The rearrangement links TRBV5-1 to TRBJ2-7; D is unclear. V was cut by 1 base and J by 0 bases, with 8 bases left in between. CDR1 and CDR2 from the germline V gene are SGHRS and YFSETQ. This CDR3 is 14 amino acids long.